The sequence of this T cell receptor beta chain was determined in a study of T cells in Graves' hyperthyroidism and ophthalmopathy. This clonotype was detected ten times or more. As yet, its antigen is unknown. The CDR3 runs 14 residues. The junction had 9 bases not matched to a gene; V was cut back by 6 bases and J by 4 bases. CDR1 is DFQATT and CDR2 is SNEGSKA in the germline V gene (reference sequence). Study-wide results and limits: Prediction of ophthalmopathy progression came a median roughly 6.7 months pre-onset. Ophthalmopathy was distinguished from stable hyperthyroidism by 13 V-J signatures.

From RNA transcripts, TCR beta CDR3 regions were amplified. The HTBI primer set served for first-round RT-PCR of the TCR CDR3. TCRdb processed the multiplex PCR reads anew with MiXCR; each CDR3 protein has one entry. The top ten hold around 7.3% of the sample, which has roughly 630,000 distinct CDR3 sequences, 15% to 18% seen once. This chain joins TRBV20-1 and TRBJ1-1; 9 bases map to TRBD1. This clonotype originated in a woman in her twenties or thirties with Graves' hyperthyroidism. Sequencing input: blood. The CDR3 is CSATHTTGGTEAFF. The CDR3 nucleotides read TGCAGTGCCACCCACACGACAGGGGGCACTGAAGCTTTCTTT.